This T cell receptor (beta chain) was sequenced during a study of OX40 agonist ivuxolimab in advanced cancers. Regarding the research as a whole: The costimulatory receptor OX40 (CD134) was targeted by ivuxolimab, a fully human IgG2 agonistic monoclonal antibody. The purpose of peripheral TCRbeta sequencing was to test whether ivuxolimab changed TCR sequence diversity and led to clonal T-cell expansion. Of the 50 to 55 patients in dose escalation, about 20 had hepatocellular carcinoma, roughly 15 had melanoma, 9 had renal cell carcinoma and 9 had head and neck cancer. A male proportion of about 79% and a mean age of approximately 62 years, ranging from 23 to 79, were recorded for the dose-escalation cohort. Intravenous ivuxolimab was administered to patients every 2 weeks at six dose levels: 0.01, 0.1, 0.3, 1.5, 3 and 10 mg/kg. Three dose-escalation patients achieved partial responses, one with hepatocellular carcinoma and two with cutaneous melanoma. The paper covers the monotherapy dose-escalation part of the phase I ivuxolimab trial, which included N of about 50 patients. Patients were allowed to have had prior anti-PD-1, anti-PD-L1 or anti-CTLA-4 therapy, and 40% to 45% of the dose-escalation patients had been treated with checkpoint inhibitors. General conclusions and limits of the study: In the 0.1-3.0 mg/kg groups, partial responders were among the patients with the lowest normalized peripheral clonal expansion, particularly in CD8+ T cells. The antigen specificity of the peripheral T cells that underwent clonal expansion was not determined. At doses of 0.1 to 3.0 mg/kg, clonal expansion of both CD4+ and CD8+ T cells in blood was seen between baseline and week 6. Low levels of normalized T-cell clonal expansion were also seen in some nonresponding patients. After ivuxolimab, expanded clones were on average more numerous among CD8+ T cells than among CD4+ T cells.

Including the terminal cysteine and phenylalanine, the CDR3 comprises 17 residues. Only CDR3 DNA remains: 51 bases, in frame from the first base. In the germline V gene, CDR1 corresponds to MGHRA and CDR2 to YSYEKL. At the junction V is shortened by 0 bases and J by 0 bases, with 13 bases in between. Patients with a history of autoimmune disease or receiving systemic immunosuppression were excluded from the trial. Peripheral blood for TCR sequencing was drawn from every dose cohort at baseline, at cycle 4 day 1 and at cycle 7 day 1. Samples were obtained from an open-label, multicenter, first-in-human phase I dose-escalation trial of ivuxolimab. The trial enrolled adults with locally advanced or metastatic head and neck squamous cell, hepatocellular, melanoma or renal cell carcinoma. CD4+ and CD8+ T cells were sorted separately from peripheral blood before TCR sequencing. For sequencing of the TCRbeta CDR3 region, genomic DNA was extracted from the sorted cells. The immunoSEQ Assay was used to sequence the TCRbeta CDR3 regions. This is the immuneACCESS table as TCRdb keeps it, with only in-frame sequences that have V and J called. A part of the clones is gone; compared with another copy, unresolved V genes explain less than half, and the rest is unexplained. The sample includes 15,000 to 20,000 clones, with around three quarters observed a single time. Together, the top ten hold 45% to 50% of the sample.

As regards this clone: No cognate antigen has been identified for it. No qualities accompany the bases; no much larger clone lies one base away.

The TCR was taken from an adult with an advanced solid tumor such as melanoma, head and neck, liver or kidney cancer. The sample in question was CD4+ or CD8+ T cells sorted from blood, obtained in a trial of the OX40 agonist ivuxolimab. The rearrangement combines TRBV4-1 with TRBJ2-3; there is no confident call for the D gene. The DNA is TGCGCCAGCAGCCAAGAGTCGGTGGGGATCAGCACAGATACGCAGTATTTT. It is translated as CASSQESVGISTDTQYF.